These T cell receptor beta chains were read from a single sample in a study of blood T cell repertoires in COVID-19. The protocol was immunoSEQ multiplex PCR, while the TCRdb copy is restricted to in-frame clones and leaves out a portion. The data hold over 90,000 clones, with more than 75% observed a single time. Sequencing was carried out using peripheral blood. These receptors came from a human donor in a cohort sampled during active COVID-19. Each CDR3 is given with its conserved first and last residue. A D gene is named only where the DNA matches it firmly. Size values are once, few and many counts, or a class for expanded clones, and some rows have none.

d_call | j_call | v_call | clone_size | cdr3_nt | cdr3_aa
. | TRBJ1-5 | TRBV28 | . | TGTGCCAGCAAATGGGGGGGTCGAGGAAGCAATCAGCCCCAGCATTTT | CASKWGGRGSNQPQHF
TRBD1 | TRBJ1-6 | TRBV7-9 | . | TGTGCCAGCAGCTTCTCGGGACAGGGACCTTCACCCCTCCACTTT | CASSFSGQGPSPLHF
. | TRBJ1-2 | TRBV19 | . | TGTGCCAGTATAGGTTGGGGAACAGGGCTCGCTGGCTACACCTTC | CASIGWGTGLAGYTF
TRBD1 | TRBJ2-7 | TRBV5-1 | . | TGCGCCAGCAGCTTTACCCGGGACAGTTACGAGCAGTACTTC | CASSFTRDSYEQYF
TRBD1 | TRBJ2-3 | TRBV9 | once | TGTGCCAGCAGCGTAGACAGGGGAGGCACAGATACGCAGTATTTT | CASSVDRGGTDTQYF
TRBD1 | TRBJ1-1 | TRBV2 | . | TGTGCCGGGGGTGGAGGGGGCAATGGTGAAGCTTTCTTT | CAGGGGGNGEAFF
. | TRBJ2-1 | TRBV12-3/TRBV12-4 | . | TGTGCCAGCAGTCCCCTCCCCCCCAATGAGCAGTTCTTC | CASSPLPPNEQFF
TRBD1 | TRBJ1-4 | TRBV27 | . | TGTGCCAGCAGTTTATCGGGGGGACAGGGTAATGAAAAACTGTTTTTT | CASSLSGGQGNEKLFF
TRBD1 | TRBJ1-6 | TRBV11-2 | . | TGTGCCAGCAGCCACAAACCGGACAGGAGCTCCTATAATTCACCCCTCCACTTT | CASSHKPDRSSYNSPLHF
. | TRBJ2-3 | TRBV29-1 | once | TGCAGCGTTGGCGGGGCTGCGGATACGCAGTATTTT | CSVGGAADTQYF
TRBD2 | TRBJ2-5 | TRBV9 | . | TGTGCCAGCAGCGTAGGTTCTAGCGGGGGGGCGAAGACCCAGTACTTC | CASSVGSSGGAKTQYF
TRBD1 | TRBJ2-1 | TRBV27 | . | TGTGCCAGCAGAAGATATCCGGGACAGGGGAGTGGAGAGCAGTTCTTC | CASRRYPGQGSGEQFF
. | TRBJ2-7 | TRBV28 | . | . | CASSTSGQHTYEQYF
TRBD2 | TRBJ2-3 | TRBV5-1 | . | TGCGCCAGCAGCTTGGAGGGGAGTAGCGGGGGCACAGATACGCAGTATTTT | CASSLEGSSGGTDTQYF
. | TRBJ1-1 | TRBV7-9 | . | TGTGCCAGCGCCACCAATGCTGAAGCTTTCTTT | CASATNAEAFF
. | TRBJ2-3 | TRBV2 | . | TGTGCCAGCAGGGGAGGTACTAGCACAGATACGCAGTATTTT | CASRGGTSTDTQYF
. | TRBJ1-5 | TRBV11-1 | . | TGTGCCAGCAGCACCCAGGGGAATCAGCCCCAGCATTTT | CASSTQGNQPQHF
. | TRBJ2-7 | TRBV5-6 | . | TGTGCCAGCAGCTTTATATGGCCAAGTCCCAACGAGCAGTACTTC | CASSFIWPSPNEQYF
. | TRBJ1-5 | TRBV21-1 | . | TGTGCCAGCCCCAGGACAGGGGGTACGAGTCAGCCCCAGCATTTT | CASPRTGGTSQPQHF
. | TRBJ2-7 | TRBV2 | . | TGTGCCAGCAGGACGGACTTCAGTCTGCAGTACTTC | CASRTDFSLQYF
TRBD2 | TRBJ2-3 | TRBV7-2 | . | TGTGCCAGCAGCTTAACTAGCGGGAACGCAGATACGCAGTATTTT | CASSLTSGNADTQYF
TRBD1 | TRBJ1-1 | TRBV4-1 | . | TGCGCCAGCAGCCAAGGACAGGGGAGGCACACTGAAGCTTTCTTT | CASSQGQGRHTEAFF
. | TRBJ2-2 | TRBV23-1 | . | TGCGCCAGCAGTCTAAAGGAAGACAGTTCATCGACCGGGGAGCTGTTTTTT | CASSLKEDSSSTGELFF
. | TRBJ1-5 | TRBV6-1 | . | TGTGCCAGCAGTGAAGCGCGGCGGGAGCCCCAGCATTTT | CASSEARREPQHF
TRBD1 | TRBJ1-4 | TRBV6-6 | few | TGTGCCAGCAGTGGGGGACAGGGCACTAATGAAAAACTGTTTTTT | CASSGGQGTNEKLFF
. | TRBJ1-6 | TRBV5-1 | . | TGCGCCAGCAGCTTGGGCCTTAGACAGGATAATTCACCCCTCCACTTT | CASSLGLRQDNSPLHF
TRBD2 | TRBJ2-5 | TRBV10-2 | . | TGCGCCAGCAGTGTGAGCGGGATAGGGGAGACCCAGTACTTC | CASSVSGIGETQYF
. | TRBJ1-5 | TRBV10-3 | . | TGTGCCATCAGTGGGGATGGGAGGGGCGATCAGCCCCAGCATTTT | CAISGDGRGDQPQHF
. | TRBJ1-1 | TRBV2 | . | TGTGCCAGCAGTGAATCACAGGCTTGGGGCACTGAAGCTTTCTTT | CASSESQAWGTEAFF
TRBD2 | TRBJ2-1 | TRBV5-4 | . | TGTGCCAGCACCCGCGGGGGACTAGCGGGAGGGTCGATATACAATGAGCAGTTCTTC | CASTRGGLAGGSIYNEQFF
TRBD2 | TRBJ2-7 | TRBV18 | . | TGTGCCAGCTCACTGGGACTAGCGGGAGTCTACGAGCAGTACTTC | CASSLGLAGVYEQYF
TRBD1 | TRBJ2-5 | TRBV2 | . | TGTGCCAGCAGCCGTGGGACAGACCAAGAGACCCAGTACTTC | CASSRGTDQETQYF
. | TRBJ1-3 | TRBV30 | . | TGTGCCTGGAGTGTAAGGGGGTCTGGAAACACCATATATTTT | CAWSVRGSGNTIYF
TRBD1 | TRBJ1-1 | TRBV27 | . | TGTGCCAGCAGTTTATTCAAGGGGGCGCCTAATGAAGCTTTCTTT | CASSLFKGAPNEAFF
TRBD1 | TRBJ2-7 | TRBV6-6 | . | TGTGCCAGCACCAGAGACCCGGGACAGGGGGTAAACGAGCAGTACTTC | CASTRDPGQGVNEQYF
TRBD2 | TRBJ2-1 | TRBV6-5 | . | TGTGCCAGCAGCCCACTAGCGGGAGGGTACAATGAGCAGTTCTTC | CASSPLAGGYNEQFF
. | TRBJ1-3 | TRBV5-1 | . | TGCGCCAGCAGCCTGACACCGAACTCTGGAAACACCATATATTTT | CASSLTPNSGNTIYF
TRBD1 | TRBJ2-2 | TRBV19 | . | TGTGCCAGCTACTCCCGGGACAGGGGAACCGGGGAGCTGTTTTTT | CASYSRDRGTGELFF
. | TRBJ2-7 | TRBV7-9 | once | TGTGCCAGCAGCCCTATTGGAGTCGAGCAGTACTTC | CASSPIGVEQYF
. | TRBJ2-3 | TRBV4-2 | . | TGTGCCAGCAGCCAAGTAGCGGAGCTCCATACGCAGTATTTT | CASSQVAELHTQYF
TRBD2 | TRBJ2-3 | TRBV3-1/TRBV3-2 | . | TGTGCCAGCAGCCAAGTCGTAATAGCGGGGGGCCCAACATCCACAGATACGCAGTATTTT | CASSQVVIAGGPTSTDTQYF
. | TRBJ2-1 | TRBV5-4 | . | TGTGCCAGCAGCTTGGAGCACCCCTCCTACAATGAGCAGTTCTTC | CASSLEHPSYNEQFF
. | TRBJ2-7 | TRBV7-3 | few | TGTGCCAGCAGCCCCCACCCGGGATACGAGCAGTACTTC | CASSPHPGYEQYF
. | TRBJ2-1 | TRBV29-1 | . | TGCAGCCCCAACGGGAGGGGGCTTAATAATGAGCAGTTCTTC | CSPNGRGLNNEQFF
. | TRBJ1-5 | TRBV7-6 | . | TGTGCCAGCAGCTTAGGTATCGGGACAAGATTGAATCAGCCCCAGCATTTT | CASSLGIGTRLNQPQHF
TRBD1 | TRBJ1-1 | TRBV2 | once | TGTGCCAGCACTCCACAGGGGCCACACACTGAAGCTTTCTTT | CASTPQGPHTEAFF
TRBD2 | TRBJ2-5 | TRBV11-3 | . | TGTGCCAGCAGCCCCGGGACTAGCGGGGGCGAAGAGACCCAGTACTTC | CASSPGTSGGEETQYF
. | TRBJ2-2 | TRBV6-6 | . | TGTGCCAGCAGTCCGCGTGGGGCCGCGAACACCGGGGAGCTGTTTTTT | CASSPRGAANTGELFF
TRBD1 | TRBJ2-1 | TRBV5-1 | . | TGCGCCAGCAGCCTGGGACAGGGGGCCTACAATGAGCAGTTCTTC | CASSLGQGAYNEQFF
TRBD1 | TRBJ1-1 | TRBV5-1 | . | TGCGCCAGCAGCCCCCAGGGGGCGAATACTGAAGCTTTCTTT | CASSPQGANTEAFF
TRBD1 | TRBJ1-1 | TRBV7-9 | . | TGTGCCAGCAGCTTAGGGTCAGGGGGCGGCACTGAAGCTTTCTTT | CASSLGSGGGTEAFF
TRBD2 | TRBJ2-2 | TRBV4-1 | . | TGCGCCAGCAGCCAAGCGGGCGGGAGGTTTTTGGGCGGGGAGCTGTTTTTT | CASSQAGGRFLGGELFF
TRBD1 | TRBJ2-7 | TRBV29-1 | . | TGCAGCGTTGCAAGGGCAGGGGGCTCCTACGAGCAGTACTTC | CSVARAGGSYEQYF
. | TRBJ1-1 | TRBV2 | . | TGTGTCACTAAAGGGGTTATGGGGCCTGAAGCTTTCTTT | CVTKGVMGPEAFF
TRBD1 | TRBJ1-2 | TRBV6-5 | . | TGTGCCAGCAAAACAGGGGGCAATGGCTACACCTTC | CASKTGGNGYTF